This record concerns one T cell receptor beta chain sequence. V lost 3 bases and J 1 base, leaving 12 bases between the germline ends. Germline loops: CDR1 MDHEN, CDR2 SYDVKM. The CDR3 extends over 15 amino acids. This specimen comes from a study of CD8 T cells in Susac syndrome. Multiple sclerosis controls were treatment-naive patients with stable or active relapsing-remitting disease. The RNA input was about 0.5 to 1 ug, and it was reverse transcribed with random hexamers. TCRdb ran MiXCR on the immunoSEQ multiplex PCR reads and lists one entry per CDR3 protein. The sample holds about 430,000 distinct CDR3 sequences, roughly 85% seen once.

The source of this sequence is a human donor with multiple sclerosis. This chain connects TRBV28 to TRBJ1-1; tentatively, D is TRBD1 (5 bases). Sequencing input: CD8+ T cells from PBMCs. The CDR3 loop reads CASSFPGRGNTEAFF. CDR3 in DNA: TGTGCCAGCAGTTTCCCAGGGCGGGGGAACACTGAAGCTTTCTTT.